The 15 T cell receptor beta chains in this list originate from one sample, sequenced in a study of control samples from healthy donors and cancer patients. The table came from immunoSEQ multiplex PCR; TCRdb's copy has only in-frame clones and leaves some out. In the table there are 95,000 to 100,000 clones, more than 85% of which are singletons. The specimen sequenced was blood. These TCRs come from a man aged 25 to 40 in good health.

The genes are TRBV18 and TRBJ2-5; D unresolved. Germline values: CDR1 KGHSH, CDR2 LQKENI. This CDR3 is 13 amino acids long. The V and J ends lost 6 bases and 0 bases respectively, with 8 bases between them. CDR3: CASSTYDQETQYF. The CDR3 nucleotides read TGTGCCAGCTCCACGTACGACCAAGAGACCCAGTACTTC.

This chain uses TRBV2 with TRBJ1-3, with D maybe TRBD1 (5 bases). The CDR3 has 14 residues. V shed 6 bases and J shed 1 base, with 10 bases lying between them. Germline-derived CDR1 and CDR2 are SNHLY and FYNNEI. The CDR3 nucleotides read TGTGCCAGCAGAGACCAGGGTTCTGGAAACACCATATATTTT. Encoded protein: CASRDQGSGNTIYF.

This chain uses TRBV12-3 or TRBV12-4 with TRBJ2-2; no reliable D call. Trimming stripped 7 bases from V and 6 bases from J, with 12 bases between. The CDR3 sequence is 13 residues long. CDR3 coding DNA: TGTGCCAGCAAAGTGAACGGCCCCGGGGAGCTGTTTTTT. It specifies CASKVNGPGELFF.

This clone was seen just once. This chain joins TRBV2 and TRBJ1-2; 7 bases match TRBD1. The V gene end was trimmed by 3 bases and the J gene end by 8 bases; junction bases not matched to a gene: 12. There are 15 residues in the CDR3. Germline assignment: CDR1 SNHLY and CDR2 FYNNEI. CDR3 protein: CASSESNRGSEGYTF. The CDR3 nucleotides are TGTGCCAGCAGTGAGTCGAACAGGGGATCGGAAGGCTACACCTTC.

A single count supports this clone. The chain links TRBV10-1 to TRBJ2-5; unclear D gene. CDR1 WNHNN and CDR2 SYGVQD come from the germline V gene (reference sequence). This CDR3 is built from 9 residues. Trimming cost V 8 bases and J 7 bases, with 5 bases left between them. DNA for the CDR3: TGCGCCAGCTTAGGGACCCAGTACTTC. This translates into CASLGTQYF.

The gene calls are TRBV27 and TRBJ1-1; maybe TRBD1 (5 bases). The length of the CDR3 is 14 residues. The germline V and J ends were trimmed by 5 bases and 4 bases, with 14 bases remaining between them. In germline, CDR1 is MNHEY, CDR2 SMNVEV (reference sequence). The CDR3 here is CASSAQGPGTEAFF. The CDR3 DNA reads as TGTGCCAGCAGTGCCCAGGGTCCTGGCACTGAAGCTTTCTTT.

The chain carries TRBV19 and TRBJ2-4; 7 positions agree with TRBD2. Germline CDR1 is LNHDA and CDR2 is SQIVND (reference sequence). The CDR3 has 17 residues. Trimming at V came to 2 bases and at J to 0 bases, leaving 7 bases not matched to a gene. The CDR3: CASSIRGSGQAKNIQYF. The CDR3 DNA sequence: TGTGCCAGTAGTATACGCGGTAGCGGGCAAGCCAAAAACATTCAGTACTTC. Drawing the rest from reference TRBV19 and TRBJ2-4, the complete variable domain is DGGITQSPKYLFRKEGQNVTLSCEQNLNHDAMYWYRQDPGQGLRLIYYSQIVNDFQKGDIAEGYSVSREKKESFPLTVTSAQKNPTAFYLCASSIRGSGQAKNIQYFGAGTRLSVL.

The chain employs TRBV28 and TRBJ2-3; D not resolved. V shed 7 bases and J shed 0 bases, with 14 bases lying between them. This CDR3 has 15 residues. CDR1 is MDHEN and CDR2 is SYDVKM in the germline V gene. CDR3 nucleotide sequence: TGTGCCAGCACGGTTATTGGCGTAAGCACAGATACGCAGTATTTT. Translated: CASTVIGVSTDTQYF.

The chain recombines TRBV12-3 or TRBV12-4 with TRBJ2-3, with D perhaps matching TRBD2 (6 bases). The CDR3 totals 13 residues. Trimming pared 9 bases from V and 0 bases from J, leaving 10 bases between. The DNA for the CDR3 is TGTGCCAGTGCGCGGGACAGCACAGATACGCAGTATTTT. It codes for CASARDSTDTQYF.

The rearrangement links TRBV5-1 to TRBJ1-1; D is ambiguous. Between the trimmed V and J ends, which lost 0 bases and 2 bases, there was a span of 8 bases. From germline, CDR1 is SGHRS and CDR2 YFSETQ. The CDR3 contains 14 residues. DNA for the CDR3: TGCGCCAGCAGCTTGGGGACTGTAAACACTGAAGCTTTCTTT. Translation gives CASSLGTVNTEAFF.

This chain connects TRBV5-4 to TRBJ1-6, with no clear D. The germline V and J ends were trimmed by 1 base and 0 bases, with 5 bases remaining between them. The V gene's germline CDR1 is SGHNT and CDR2 YYREEE (reference sequence). The CDR3 contains 15 residues. The CDR3 DNA is TGTGCCAGCAGCTTGTCGAGCTCCTATAATTCACCCCTCCACTTT. It codes for CASSLSSSYNSPLHF.

This chain connects TRBV28 to TRBJ1-6, with 8 bases that match TRBD1. Germline V gives CDR1 MDHEN, CDR2 SYDVKM. Unmatched junction bases numbered 11, after V lost 6 bases and J lost 7 bases. The CDR3 is 16 residues long. The CDR3 sequence: CASRRSGGRGNSPLHF. As DNA, the CDR3 is TGTGCCAGCAGACGGTCAGGGGGCCGAGGGAATTCACCCCTCCACTTT.

Only one count was recorded for this clone. The genes are TRBV6-4 and TRBJ2-3; 14 bases align to TRBD2. V dropped 5 bases and J dropped 8; count of bases not matched to a gene: 6. Germline loops: CDR1 MRHNA, CDR2 SNTAGT. The length of the CDR3 is 15 residues. CDR3 sequence: CASSPGLAGDGTQYF. The CDR3 DNA reads as TGTGCCAGCAGTCCGGGACTAGCGGGAGACGGTACGCAGTATTTT.

This chain uses TRBV28 with TRBJ1-1, with a tentative D call TRBD1 (6 bases). This CDR3 is built from 13 residues. V gave up 6 bases and J gave up 4 bases, with 12 bases separating them. The germline CDR1 and CDR2 sequences are MDHEN and SYDVKM. CDR3 DNA: TGTGCCAGCAGGGGGGGGGCCAGCACTGAAGCTTTCTTT. As protein: CASRGGASTEAFF.

The chain carries TRBV5-4 and TRBJ2-7, with 13 positions matching TRBD2. V dropped 2 bases and J dropped 3; count of bases not matched to a gene: 2. CDR1 is SGHNT and CDR2 is YYREEE in the germline V gene (reference sequence). The CDR3 has 15 residues. CDR3 loop: CASSFRTSGSYEQYF. CDR3 DNA sequence: TGTGCCAGCAGCTTTCGGACTAGCGGGAGCTACGAGCAGTACTTC.